These T cell receptor beta chains were read from a single sample in a study of shared clonotypes between healthy human individuals. Produced via immunoSEQ multiplex PCR; TCRdb's table is partial and in-frame only. The sample carries 1.5 million to 2.5 million clones, approximately 94% recorded once. The sequencing input was naive CD8+ T cells sorted from blood. The receptors shown here come from a man between 18 and 35 years old in good health. CDR3s include the opening cysteine and the closing phenylalanine or tryptophan. Fields, in order: V gene, J gene, D gene, clone size, CDR3 protein, CDR3 DNA. A D gene is named only where the DNA matches it firmly. Only part of the rows carry a size: once, few, many, or a class if the clone is expanded.

>TRBV9|TRBJ2-7|NA|NA
CASSPSDSYEQYF
TGTGCCAGCAGTCCTAGCGACTCCTACGAGCAGTACTTC
>TRBV27|TRBJ2-7|TRBD1|NA
CASSLISGTGINEQYF
TGTGCCAGCAGTTTAATATCCGGGACAGGGATTAACGAGCAGTACTTC
>TRBV5-6|TRBJ1-2|NA|NA
CASSLDGTNYGYTF
TGTGCCAGCAGCTTGGACGGTACTAACTATGGCTACACCTTC
>TRBV4-1|TRBJ1-2|TRBD1|NA
CASSQAQGALVGYTF
TGCGCCAGCAGCCAGGCACAGGGGGCCCTCGTAGGCTACACCTTC
>TRBV2|TRBJ1-1|NA|NA
CASLPTGLDTEAFF
TGTGCCTCCTTACCAACAGGGTTGGACACTGAAGCTTTCTTT
>TRBV27|TRBJ2-2|NA|NA
CASSLSKGHTGELFF
TGTGCCAGCAGTTTATCGAAAGGGCACACCGGGGAGCTGTTTTTT
>TRBV5-4|TRBJ2-5|NA|NA
CASNFWGGETQYF
TGTGCCAGCAACTTCTGGGGCGGGGAGACCCAGTACTTC
>TRBV7-9|TRBJ2-6|NA|NA
CASSGRVALSSGANVLTF
TGTGCCAGCAGCGGCAGGGTCGCCCTAAGCTCTGGGGCCAACGTCCTGACTTTC
>TRBV10-1|TRBJ1-4|NA|once
CAIDRQASNEKLFF
TGCGCCATCGACCGACAGGCTTCGAATGAAAAACTGTTTTTT
>TRBV28|TRBJ1-5|NA|NA
CASSQGSNQPQHF
TGTGCCAGCAGTCAGGGTAGCAATCAGCCCCAGCATTTT
>TRBV7-2|TRBJ2-7|TRBD2|NA
CASSSYASGAYEQYF
TGTGCCAGCAGCTCCTACGCTAGCGGGGCCTACGAGCAGTACTTC
>TRBV6-1|TRBJ2-7|NA|once
CASSEWSSYEQYF
TGTGCCAGCAGTGAATGGAGCTCCTACGAGCAGTACTTC
>TRBV19|TRBJ1-1|TRBD1|NA
CASSFRGMNTEAFF
TGTGCCAGTAGTTTCAGGGGGATGAACACTGAAGCTTTCTTT
>TRBV28|TRBJ1-3|NA|NA
CASSFGWATGNTIYF
TGTGCCAGCAGTTTTGGTTGGGCAACTGGAAACACCATATATTTT
>TRBV29-1|TRBJ2-7|NA|NA
CSVELAGTSSYEQYF
TGCAGCGTTGAACTGGCAGGGACGAGCTCCTACGAGCAGTACTTC
>TRBV6-5|TRBJ1-1|NA|NA
CASSSGWGGSAFF
TGTGCCAGCAGTTCCGGTTGGGGAGGTTCGGCTTTCTTT
>TRBV11-2|TRBJ2-7|NA|NA
CASSLGTHYEQYF
TGTGCCAGCAGCTTAGGGACTCACTACGAGCAGTACTTC
>TRBV27|TRBJ2-6|NA|NA
CASSLVGGANVLTF
TGTGCCAGCAGTTTAGTCGGCGGGGCCAACGTCCTGACTTTC
>TRBV4-2|TRBJ1-2|TRBD1|NA
CASSQERTGSYGYTF
TGTGCCAGCAGCCAAGAACGGACAGGGAGCTATGGCTACACCTTC
>TRBV4-1|TRBJ2-2|NA|NA
CASSILLAATGELFF
TGCGCCAGCAGCATCCTTCTAGCAGCTACCGGGGAGCTGTTTTTT
>TRBV10-2|TRBJ2-2|NA|NA
CAGTTGGTGELFF
TGCGCCGGAACGACGGGCGGCACCGGGGAGCTGTTTTTT
>TRBV2|TRBJ2-2|TRBD1|NA
CASTTPGGPNTGELFF
TGTGCCAGCACCACACCAGGGGGCCCTAACACCGGGGAGCTGTTTTTT
>TRBV6-1|TRBJ2-7|NA|once
CATLRDNSYEQYF
TGTGCCACCTTGAGGGACAACTCCTACGAGCAGTACTTC
>TRBV2|TRBJ2-7|NA|NA
CASSAQGDSPYEQYF
TGTGCCAGCAGTGCACAGGGAGATTCTCCGTACGAGCAGTACTTC
>TRBV13|TRBJ2-2|TRBD1|once
CATGTGRTGELFF
TGTGCCACTGGGACAGGGAGGACCGGGGAGCTGTTTTTT
>TRBV9|TRBJ1-1|NA|NA
CASSPYREHTEAFF
TGTGCCAGCAGCCCATACCGGGAGCACACTGAAGCTTTCTTT
>TRBV7-2|TRBJ1-2|TRBD1|NA
CASSFDRGDYGYTF
TGTGCCAGCAGCTTTGACAGGGGTGACTATGGCTACACCTTC
>TRBV27|TRBJ2-7|NA|once
CASSGPFYEQYF
TGTGCCAGCAGTGGACCGTTCTACGAGCAGTACTTC
>TRBV20-1|TRBJ2-7|NA|NA
CSASVGYEQYF
TGCAGTGCTAGTGTGGGTTACGAGCAGTACTTC
>TRBV7-9|TRBJ2-1|TRBD2|NA
CASSYEAGSGLYNEQFF
TGTGCCAGCAGCTACGAAGCAGGTAGCGGGCTTTACAATGAGCAGTTCTTC
>TRBV5-1|TRBJ2-3|NA|few
CASSSTGPDTQYF
TGCGCCAGCAGCTCAACAGGGCCAGATACGCAGTATTTT